A single T cell receptor (beta chain) is shown here with its context. Its antigen is not identified. The data were obtained in a study of shared clonotypes between healthy human individuals. The overall study: Donors were a couple of women and a few men aged 18 to 49. The plates for each donor numbered three CD4 naive, three CD4 memory, two CD8 naive and one CD8 memory. Findings and caveats of the study: Non-shared clonotypes had lower generation probabilities than clonotypes shared by all four sorted-subset donors.

Libraries were prepared by immunoSEQ multiplex PCR; TCRdb keeps only in-frame clonotypes and omits some of them. The top ten clones hold 0.045% to 0.07% of a sample with about 600,000 clones, roughly 97% of them seen once. CDR1 and CDR2 from the germline V gene are MDHEN and SYDVKM. There are 13 residues in the CDR3. After removal of 8 bases from V and 5 bases from J, the junction contained 4 bases not matched to a gene. The donors, all of them Caucasian adults, lived in Nashville, Tennessee. The origin of this receptor is a woman in her twenties or thirties in good health. The chain employs TRBV28 and TRBJ2-5, with 11 bases fitting TRBD1. The sequencing input was naive CD4+ T cells sorted from blood. Subset in this sample: CD45RA+ positively selected. The CDR3, as DNA: TGTGCCAGCGAGGGGACAGGGGGGGAGACCCAGTACTTC. Translating it yields CASEGTGGETQYF.